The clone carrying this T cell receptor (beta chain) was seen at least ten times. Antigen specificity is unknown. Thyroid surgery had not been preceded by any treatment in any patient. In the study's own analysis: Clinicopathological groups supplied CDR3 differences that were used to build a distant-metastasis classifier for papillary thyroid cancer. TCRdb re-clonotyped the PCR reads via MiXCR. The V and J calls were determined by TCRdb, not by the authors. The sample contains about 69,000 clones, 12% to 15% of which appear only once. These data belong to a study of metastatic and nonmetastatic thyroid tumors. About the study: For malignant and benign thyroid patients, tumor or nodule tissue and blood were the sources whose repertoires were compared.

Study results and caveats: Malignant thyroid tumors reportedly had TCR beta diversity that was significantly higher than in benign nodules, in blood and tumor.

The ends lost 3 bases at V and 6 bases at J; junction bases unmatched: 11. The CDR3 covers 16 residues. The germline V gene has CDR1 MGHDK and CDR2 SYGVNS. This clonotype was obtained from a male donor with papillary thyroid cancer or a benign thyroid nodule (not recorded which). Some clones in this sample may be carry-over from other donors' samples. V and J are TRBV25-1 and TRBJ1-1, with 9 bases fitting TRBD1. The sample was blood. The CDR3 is CASSDPQGAKGAEAFF. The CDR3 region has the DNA TGTGCCAGCAGTGACCCACAGGGGGCGAAGGGGGCTGAAGCTTTCTTT.